A single sample is the source of the 24 T cell receptor beta chains below, sequenced in a study of T cell repertoires in cytomegalovirus infection. From the reads, TCRdb called clonotypes with MiXCR, one entry per CDR3 protein. The table records 80,000 to 95,000 distinct CDR3 sequences, about 29% of them present only once. No antigens are known for them. Sequencing used CD8+ T cells from cultured PBMCs, obtained from culture after CMV antigen stimulation. These receptors were taken from a human donor in good health (CMV status not recorded). Some clones in this sample may be carry-over from other donors' samples.

This chain uses TRBV6-1 with TRBJ1-2; TRBD1 might be the D (6 bases). Per the germline V gene, CDR1 is MNHNS and CDR2 is SASEGT. V dropped 8 bases and J dropped 6 bases, with 19 bases sitting between them. This CDR3 has 14 residues. CDR3 nucleotide sequence: TGTGCCAGCGCCCCACAGGGCGGGGGTGATGGCTACACCTTC. The encoded protein is CASAPQGGGDGYTF.

The chain carries TRBV20-1 and TRBJ2-2; tentatively, D is TRBD1 (5 bases). Germline V gene data show CDR1 as DFQATT and CDR2 as SNEGSKA (reference sequence). There are 13 residues in the CDR3. This CDR3 reads CSGRQGNTGELFF. In DNA, the CDR3 is TGCAGCGGACGGCAGGGTAACACCGGGGAGCTGTTTTTT.

The chain recombines TRBV4-1 with TRBJ2-3; 9 bases agree with TRBD2. V lost 2 bases, J lost 2 bases, and 5 bases stayed unmatched. Per germline, CDR1 MGHRA and CDR2 YSYEKL. The CDR3 spans 16 residues. This chain's CDR3 is CASSQIAGAFTDTQYF. CDR3 nucleotide sequence: TGCGCCAGCAGCCAAATAGCGGGGGCCTTCACAGATACGCAGTATTTT.

The chain has TRBV10-3 and TRBJ2-3; the D call may be TRBD1 or TRBD2 (6 bases each). CDR3 length: 17 amino acids. V was cut by 0 bases and J by 4 bases, with 17 bases left in between. Germline lookup yields CDR1 ENHRY and CDR2 SYGVKD. The CDR3 here is CAISESLTGATPDTQYF. As DNA, the CDR3 is TGTGCCATCAGTGAGTCGTTAACGGGGGCGACTCCAGATACGCAGTATTTT.

This clonotype was picked up a small number of times. The CDR3 bases are TGTGCCGTCGGAGGGGGAGGCACCGGGGAGCTGTTTTTT. Translating it yields CAVGGGGTGELFF. This chain links TRBV7-2 with TRBJ2-2; D tentatively fits TRBD1 or TRBD2 (6 bases each). The ends were cut back, 11 bases at V and 4 bases at J, with 14 bases in the middle. CDR1 and CDR2 (germline): SGHTA, FQGNSA. The CDR3 totals 13 residues. The full variable domain, completed using reference TRBV7-2 and TRBJ2-2, is GAGVSQSPSNKVTEKGKDVELRCDPISGHTALYWYRQSLGQGLEFLIYFQGNSAPDKSGLPSDRFSAERTGGSVSTLTIQRTQQEDSAVYLCAVGGGGTGELFFGEGSRLTVL.

The chain couples TRBV19 to TRBJ1-2; D ambiguous. Per the germline V gene, CDR1 is LNHDA and CDR2 is SQIVND (reference sequence). V was pared by 3 bases and J by 8 bases, with 19 bases between. The CDR3 totals 15 residues. The CDR3 nucleotides read TGTGCCAGTAGTATGAGTTCGTCGGGCATCGGCGGCTACACCTTC. Translated: CASSMSSSGIGGYTF.

This clonotype has at least ten counts. This rearrangement joins TRBV5-4 to TRBJ2-6; weak D call: TRBD2 (5 bases). Germline V lookup: CDR1 SGHNT, CDR2 YYREEE (reference sequence). This CDR3 has 16 amino acids. V shed 4 bases and J shed 2 bases, with 13 bases lying between them. The CDR3, as DNA: TGTGCCAGCAGCCTCCGGGGTAGGACTGGGGCCAACGTCCTGACTTTC. This sequence encodes CASSLRGRTGANVLTF.

Points on this clonotype: The junction departs from germline at one end; a sequencing error may be responsible. The chain recombines TRBV5-3 with TRBJ2-5; D assignment may be TRBD1 or TRBD2 (5 bases each). TRBV5-3 is flagged as an ORF with uncertain function. This CDR3 region has 17 residues. The CDR3 sequence is CASSLGHSRAPQETQYF. Written as DNA, the CDR3 is TGTGCCAGCAGCTTGGGGCATTCGAGGGCCCCTCAAGAGACCCAGTACTTC.

This clonotype was counted only a few times. This rearrangement joins TRBV12-3 or TRBV12-4 to TRBJ2-5; TRBD1 or TRBD2 may be the D gene (5 bases each). CDR3 length equals 18 residues. Trimming stripped 3 bases from V and 0 bases from J, with 20 bases between. The CDR3, as DNA: TGTGCCAGCAGTTTGAGGGGTGTCCCCAGAAGGGACCAAGAGACCCAGTACTTC. Its translation is CASSLRGVPRRDQETQYF.

In this sample, this clonotype turned up once. In this CDR3 the conserved last residue, phenylalanine or tryptophan, is missing, so a read error is likely. The DNA is left out, because the CDR3 cannot be placed on it with certainty; the CDR3 is given as TCRdb lists it. The chain carries TRBV19 and TRBJ1-6; the table's D call, TRBD1, has no DNA check behind it. Both ends counted, the CDR3 spans 10 residues. The germline gives CDR1 LNHDA, CDR2 SQIVND (reference sequence). This CDR3 reads CASELGQGPV.

The V gene is TRBV14, the J gene TRBJ2-7; no firm D call. The CDR3 loop spans 12 amino acids. Looked up from germline, CDR1 is SGHDN and CDR2 is FVKESK. Trimming stripped 4 bases from V and 5 bases from J, with 9 bases between. The CDR3: CASSLHDDEQYF. CDR3 in DNA: TGTGCCAGCAGCCTTCATGACGACGAGCAGTACTTC.

This clonotype has more than one count but fewer than ten. The chain recombines TRBV7-6 with TRBJ2-5; D unclear. V lost 2 bases and J 2 bases, leaving 6 bases between the germline ends. This CDR3 contains 13 residues. In germline, CDR1 is SGHVS, CDR2 FNYEAQ. CDR3 amino acids: CASSLQIQETQYF. CDR3 nucleotide sequence: TGTGCCAGCAGCTTACAAATACAAGAGACCCAGTACTTC.

This clonotype has just a few counts. V usage is TRBV27 and J usage is TRBJ2-1; perhaps TRBD1 as D (6 bases). CDR1 and CDR2 (germline): MNHEY, SMNVEV (reference sequence). This CDR3 has 16 amino acids. The ends were cut back, 5 bases at V and 8 bases at J, with 22 bases in the middle. CDR3 residues: CASSPSSGDLIDEQFF. Written as DNA, the CDR3 is TGTGCCAGCAGTCCCTCCTCAGGGGACCTTATAGATGAGCAGTTCTTC.

This clonotype was seen a handful of times. The J gene is TRBJ2-3, the V gene TRBV4-1, with 9 bases matching TRBD2. V shed 2 bases, J shed 4 bases, and the junction held 10 bases outside the gene matches. CDR3 length: 17 amino acids. CDR1 and CDR2 (germline): MGHRA, YSYEKL. The CDR3 DNA follows: TGCGCCAGCAGCCAACCCCCCCAGGGACTAGCTGCAGATACGCAGTATTTT. It yields the protein CASSQPPQGLAADTQYF.

The CDR3 is CASSEQAMNTEAFF. The CDR3 nucleotides read TGTGCCAGCAGCGAACAGGCCATGAACACTGAAGCTTTCTTT. The chain has TRBV9 and TRBJ1-1, with D possibly matching TRBD1 (5 bases). The germline CDR1 and CDR2 sequences are SGDLS and YYNGEE. The CDR3 contains 14 residues. Between the trimmed V and J ends, which lost 3 bases and 0 bases, there was a span of 9 bases. The entire variable domain, with the rest obtained from reference TRBV9 and TRBJ1-1, is as follows: DSGVTQTPKHLITATGQRVTLRCSPRSGDLSVYWYQQSLDQGLQFLIQYYNGEERAKGNILERFSAQQFPDLHSELNLSSLELGDSALYFCASSEQAMNTEAFFGQGTRLTVV.

The gene calls are TRBV6-4 and TRBJ2-1; 9 positions agree with TRBD2. CDR1 and CDR2 from the germline V gene are MRHNA and SNTAGT. The CDR3 runs 14 residues. J was trimmed by 8 bases and V by 3 bases; bases with no gene match: 5. As DNA, the CDR3 is TGTGCCAGCAGTGAAGGCGGGGGGGCCTATGAGCAGTTCTTC. This gives the protein CASSEGGGAYEQFF.

This clonotype was detected many times. The chain uses TRBV2 and TRBJ2-5; tentative D call: TRBD1 (6 bases). V was trimmed by 4 bases and J by 1 base, leaving 7 bases between them. The length of the CDR3 is 13 residues. The germline V gene encodes CDR1 SNHLY and CDR2 FYNNEI. CDR3 nucleotides: TGTGCCAGCAGTGCACAGGGCCAAGAGACCCAGTACTTC. Translating gives CASSAQGQETQYF.

The chain employs TRBV29-1 and TRBJ1-2, with a weak D call TRBD1 (5 bases). This CDR3 has 11 residues. The V end lost 6 bases, the J end lost 4 bases, and 9 bases lay between the germline ends. CDR1 is SQVTM, CDR2 ANQGSEA, per germline. CDR3 residues: CSVDSLYGYTF. The CDR3 region has the DNA TGCAGCGTCGACAGCCTCTATGGCTACACCTTC.

This chain links TRBV7-6 with TRBJ2-7; a weak D match, TRBD2 (5 bases). Trimming removed 5 bases from V and 3 bases from J, with 14 bases in between. CDR1 is SGHVS and CDR2 is FNYEAQ in the germline V gene. The CDR3 consists of 14 residues. This chain's CDR3 is CASSTRRDNYEQYF. As DNA, the CDR3 is TGTGCCAGCAGCACTCGACGGGATAACTACGAGCAGTACTTC.

With respect to this clonotype: This may come from a read error, since a much larger clone is one base off. The chain recombines TRBV6-5 with TRBJ1-5; D remains unclear. V dropped 0 bases and J dropped 5 bases, with 8 bases sitting between them. CDR1 MNHEY and CDR2 SVGAGI come from the germline V gene. The CDR3 runs 14 residues. The CDR3 region has the DNA TGTGCCAGCAGTTACTCTTTCGACCATCAGCCCCAGCATTTT. Translating it yields CASSYSFDHQPQHF.

This chain connects TRBV5-1 to TRBJ2-1; D possibly uses TRBD1 or TRBD2 (6 bases each). In germline, CDR1 is SGHRS, CDR2 YFSETQ. The CDR3 length is 15 residues. V gave up 6 bases and J gave up 7 bases, with 20 bases separating them. CDR3 sequence reads: CASTWGATPGNEQFF. The CDR3 region has the DNA TGCGCCAGCACTTGGGGGGCCACACCGGGGAATGAGCAGTTCTTC.

About this clonotype itself: Being one base from a much bigger clone, this may be a read error. The gene calls are TRBV7-6 and TRBJ2-1; a weak D match, TRBD1 (6 bases). V dropped 5 bases and J dropped 3 bases, with 8 bases sitting between them. The CDR3 loop spans 13 amino acids. Germline lookup yields CDR1 SGHVS and CDR2 FNYEAQ. CDR3 coding DNA: TGTGCCAGCAGCGGACAGAGCTACAATGAGCAGTTCTTC. Translating gives CASSGQSYNEQFF. The full variable domain, in which reference TRBV7-6 and TRBJ2-1 provide the parts outside the CDR3, is GAGVSQSPRYKVTKRGQDVALRCDPISGHVSLYWYRQALGQGPEFLTYFNYEAQQDKSGLPNDRFSAERPEGSISTLTIQRTEQRDSAMYRCASSGQSYNEQFFGPGTRLTVL.

The chain has TRBV29-1 and TRBJ1-2; no definite D call. The V gene's germline CDR1 is SQVTM and CDR2 ANQGSEA. V was pared by 3 bases and J by 1 base, with 15 bases between. This CDR3 has 15 residues. The chain's CDR3 is CSVDGQVPNNYGYTF. The CDR3 DNA sequence: TGCAGCGTTGATGGTCAGGTACCCAATAACTATGGCTACACCTTC.

This clonotype has just a few counts. The chain is built from TRBV7-2 and TRBJ1-6; 7 bases align to TRBD1. The CDR3 has 12 amino acids. Looked up from germline, CDR1 is SGHTA and CDR2 is FQGNSA. The junction had 7 bases not matched to a gene; V was cut back by 6 bases and J by 14 bases. CDR3 bases: TGTGCCAGCAGAGTAGGGGGCGCGGCCCTCCACTTT. Its protein is CASRVGGAALHF.